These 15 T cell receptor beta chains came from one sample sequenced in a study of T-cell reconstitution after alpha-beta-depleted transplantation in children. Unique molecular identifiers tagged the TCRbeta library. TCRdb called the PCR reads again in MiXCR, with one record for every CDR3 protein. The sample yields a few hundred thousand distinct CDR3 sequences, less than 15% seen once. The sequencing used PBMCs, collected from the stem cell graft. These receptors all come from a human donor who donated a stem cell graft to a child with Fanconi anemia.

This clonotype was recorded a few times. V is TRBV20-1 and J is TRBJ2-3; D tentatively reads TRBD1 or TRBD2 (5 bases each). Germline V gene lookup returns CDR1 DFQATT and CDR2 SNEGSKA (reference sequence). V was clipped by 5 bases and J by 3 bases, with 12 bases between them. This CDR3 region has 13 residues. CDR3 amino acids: CSAPQGATDTQYF. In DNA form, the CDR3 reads TGCAGTGCTCCGCAGGGAGCAACAGATACGCAGTATTTT.

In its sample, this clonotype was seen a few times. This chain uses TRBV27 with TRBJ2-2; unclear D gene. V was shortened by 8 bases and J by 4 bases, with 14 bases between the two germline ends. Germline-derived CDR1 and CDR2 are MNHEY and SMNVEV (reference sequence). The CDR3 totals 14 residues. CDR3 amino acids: CASLQMGGTGELFF. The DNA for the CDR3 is TGTGCCAGCTTACAGATGGGTGGCACCGGGGAGCTGTTTTTT.

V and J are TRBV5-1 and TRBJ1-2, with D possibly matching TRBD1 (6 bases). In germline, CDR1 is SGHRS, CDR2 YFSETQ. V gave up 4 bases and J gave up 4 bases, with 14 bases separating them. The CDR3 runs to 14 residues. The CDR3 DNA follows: TGCGCCAGCAGCACAAATCAGGGGACCTATGGCTACACCTTC. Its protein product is CASSTNQGTYGYTF.

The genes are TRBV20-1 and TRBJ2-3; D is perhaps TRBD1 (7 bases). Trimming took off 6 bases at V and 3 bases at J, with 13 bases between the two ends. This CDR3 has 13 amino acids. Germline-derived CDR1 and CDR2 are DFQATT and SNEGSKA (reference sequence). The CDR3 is CSAQAGGTDTQYF. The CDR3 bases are TGCAGTGCGCAGGCAGGGGGGACAGATACGCAGTATTTT.

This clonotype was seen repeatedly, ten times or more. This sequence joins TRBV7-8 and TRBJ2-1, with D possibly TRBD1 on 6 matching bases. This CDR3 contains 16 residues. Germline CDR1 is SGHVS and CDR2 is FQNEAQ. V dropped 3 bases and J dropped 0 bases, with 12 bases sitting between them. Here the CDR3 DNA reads TGTGCCAGCAGCTTCAGGACAGCTAGCTCCTACAATGAGCAGTTCTTC. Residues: CASSFRTASSYNEQFF. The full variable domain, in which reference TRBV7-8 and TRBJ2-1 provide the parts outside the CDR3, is GAGVSQSPRYKVAKRGQDVALRCDPISGHVSLFWYQQALGQGPEFLTYFQNEAQLDKSGLPSDRFFAERPEGSVSTLKIQRTQQEDSAVYLCASSFRTASSYNEQFFGPGTRLTVL.

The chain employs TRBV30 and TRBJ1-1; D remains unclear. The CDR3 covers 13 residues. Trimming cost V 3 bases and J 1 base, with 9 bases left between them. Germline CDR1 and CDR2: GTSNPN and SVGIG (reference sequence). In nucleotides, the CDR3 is TGTGCCTGGAGCTTGGAGGAGAACACTGAAGCTTTCTTT. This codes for CAWSLEENTEAFF.

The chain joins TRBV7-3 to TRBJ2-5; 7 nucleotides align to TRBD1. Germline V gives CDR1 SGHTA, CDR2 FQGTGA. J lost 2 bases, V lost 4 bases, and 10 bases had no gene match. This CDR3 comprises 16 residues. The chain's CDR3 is CASSSQGDLTQETQYF. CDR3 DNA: TGTGCCAGCAGCTCCCAGGGGGATTTGACACAAGAGACCCAGTACTTC.

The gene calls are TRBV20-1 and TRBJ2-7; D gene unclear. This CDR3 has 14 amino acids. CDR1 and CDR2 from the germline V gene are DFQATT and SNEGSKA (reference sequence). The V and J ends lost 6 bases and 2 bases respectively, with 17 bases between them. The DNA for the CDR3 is TGCAGTGCCCGACGCCTCAGGTTTACCTACGAGCAGTACTTC. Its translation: CSARRLRFTYEQYF.

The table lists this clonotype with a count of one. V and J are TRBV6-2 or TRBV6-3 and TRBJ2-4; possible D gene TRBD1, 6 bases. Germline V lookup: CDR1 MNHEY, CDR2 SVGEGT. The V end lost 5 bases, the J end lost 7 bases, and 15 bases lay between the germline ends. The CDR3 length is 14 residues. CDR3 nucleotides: TGTGCCAGCAGTACGGGGACAATGTGGAACATTCAGTACTTC. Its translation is CASSTGTMWNIQYF.

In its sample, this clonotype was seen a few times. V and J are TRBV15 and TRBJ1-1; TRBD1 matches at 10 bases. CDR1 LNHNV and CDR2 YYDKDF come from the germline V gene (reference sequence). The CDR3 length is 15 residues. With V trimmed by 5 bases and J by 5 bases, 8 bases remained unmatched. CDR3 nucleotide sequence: TGTGCCACCAGCTTCGGGACAGGGGCAGGAACTGAAGCTTTCTTT. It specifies CATSFGTGAGTEAFF.

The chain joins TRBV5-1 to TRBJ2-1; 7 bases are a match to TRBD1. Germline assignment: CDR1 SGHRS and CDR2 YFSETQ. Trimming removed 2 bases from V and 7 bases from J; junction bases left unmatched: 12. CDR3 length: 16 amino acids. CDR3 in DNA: TGCGCCAGCAGCTTCCTACAGGGGTCCTACCGGAATGAGCAGTTCTTC. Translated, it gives CASSFLQGSYRNEQFF.

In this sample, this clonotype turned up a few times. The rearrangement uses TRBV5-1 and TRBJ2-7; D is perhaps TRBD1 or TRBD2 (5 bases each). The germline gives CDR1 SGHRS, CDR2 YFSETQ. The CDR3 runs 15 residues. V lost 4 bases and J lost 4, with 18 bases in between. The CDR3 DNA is TGCGCCAGCAGCAGGGGTTCTTCGGGGTCATACGAGCAGTACGTC. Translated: CASSRGSSGSYEQYV.

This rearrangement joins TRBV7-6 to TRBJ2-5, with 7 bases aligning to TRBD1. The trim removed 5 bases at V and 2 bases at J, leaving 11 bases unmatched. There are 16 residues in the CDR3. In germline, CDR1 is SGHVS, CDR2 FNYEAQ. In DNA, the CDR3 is TGTGCCAGCAGCCCAACCTCGGACAGGCCACAAGAGACCCAGTACTTC. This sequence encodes CASSPTSDRPQETQYF.

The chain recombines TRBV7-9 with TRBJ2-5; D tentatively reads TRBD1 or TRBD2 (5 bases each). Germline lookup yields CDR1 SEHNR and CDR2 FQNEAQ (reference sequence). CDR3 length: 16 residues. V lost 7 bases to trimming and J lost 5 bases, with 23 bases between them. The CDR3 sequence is CASMKEWGSGVETQYF. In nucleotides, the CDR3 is TGTGCCAGCATGAAAGAATGGGGGTCTGGTGTGGAGACCCAGTACTTC.

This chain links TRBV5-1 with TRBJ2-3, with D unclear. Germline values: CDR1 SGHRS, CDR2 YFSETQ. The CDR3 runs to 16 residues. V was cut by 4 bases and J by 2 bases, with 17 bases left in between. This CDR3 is CASSLVRLVHTDTQYF. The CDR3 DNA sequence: TGCGCCAGCAGCCTGGTGCGACTCGTACACACAGATACGCAGTATTTT.